This T cell receptor beta chain was recorded in a study of blood T cell repertoires in COVID-19. Turning to the study itself: T cells, B-cell-depleted T cells, or PBMCs supplied cDNA or gDNA.

Produced via immunoSEQ multiplex PCR; TCRdb's table is partial and in-frame only. The sample has 230,000 or so clones; roughly four fifths are singletons. Losses at the gene ends were 3 bases for V and 5 bases for J; bases not matched to a gene: 10. CDR3 length: 15 amino acids. The germline gives CDR1 GTSNPN, CDR2 SVGIG (reference sequence). The chain links TRBV30 to TRBJ1-1; 9 nucleotides agree with TRBD1. The sequenced material came from PBMCs or T cells enriched from blood (not recorded which). The receptor was isolated from a man aged 45-65 years who had recovered from COVID-19. The CDR3 region is CAWSYGTGRGTEAFF. The CDR3 DNA reads TGTGCCTGGAGCTACGGGACAGGGAGGGGAACTGAAGCTTTCTTT. Full variable domain (missing parts from reference TRBV30 and TRBJ1-1): SQTIHQWPATLVQPVGSPLSLECTVEGTSNPNLYWYRQAAGRGLQLLFYSVGIGQISSEVPQNLSASRPQDRQFILSSKKLLLSDSGFYLCAWSYGTGRGTEAFFGQGTRLTVV.